The 31 T cell receptor beta chains below were found in one sample sequenced in a study of OX40 agonist ivuxolimab in advanced cancers. Sequenced by immunoSEQ multiplex PCR; TCRdb stores in-frame clones only, minus some. The sample includes 55,000 to 90,000 clones, 80% to 90% seen only once; the top ten take approximately 2.8%. This sample comprised CD4+ or CD8+ T cells sorted from blood, obtained in a trial of the OX40 agonist ivuxolimab. All receptors derive from an adult with an advanced solid tumor such as melanoma, head and neck, liver or kidney cancer.

J is TRBJ1-3 and V is TRBV7-6; no definite D call. V was shortened by 2 bases and J by 0 bases, with 14 bases between the two germline ends. This CDR3 contains 17 residues. CDR1 is SGHVS, CDR2 FNYEAQ, per germline. Written as DNA, the CDR3 is TGTGCCAGCAGCTTAATCGGAGCCGATAGCTCTGGAAACACCATATATTTT. Protein: CASSLIGADSSGNTIYF.

This chain joins TRBV6-1 and TRBJ2-6; D gene unclear. Trimming removed 7 bases from V and 3 bases from J, with 7 bases in between. The CDR3 spans 13 residues. Germline assignment: CDR1 MNHNS and CDR2 SASEGT. This chain's CDR3 is CASTLRGANVLTF. The CDR3 DNA follows: TGTGCCAGCACCTTACGTGGGGCCAACGTCCTGACTTTC.

The chain employs TRBV6-6 and TRBJ1-5, with 7 bases identical to TRBD1. The length of the CDR3 is 16 residues. Germline CDR1 reads MNHNY; CDR2 reads SVGAGI (reference sequence). With V trimmed by 6 bases and J by 0 bases, 8 bases remained unmatched. CDR3 in amino acids: CASSHHDRVSNQPQHF. The DNA of the CDR3 is TGTGCCAGCAGCCACCATGACAGGGTTAGCAATCAGCCCCAGCATTTT.

Notes on this clone: Its ends do not fully match the called genes, so a read error is possible. The chain combines TRBV4-1 with TRBJ1-5; no definite D call. Germline loops: CDR1 MGHRA, CDR2 YSYEKL. This CDR3 has 15 amino acids. As DNA, the CDR3 is TGCGCCAGCACCCAAACCCGCTATAGCAATCAGCCCCAGCATTTT. Its translation: CASTQTRYSNQPQHF.

The V and J genes are TRBV10-3 and TRBJ2-3, with 10 positions matching TRBD2. V was pared by 4 bases and J by 6 bases, with 10 bases of the junction left unmatched. Germline CDR1 ENHRY, CDR2 SYGVKD. This CDR3 region has 16 residues. The CDR3: CAISVGSGGPGDTQYF. CDR3 bases: TGTGCCATCAGTGTCGGTAGCGGGGGGCCTGGGGATACGCAGTATTTT.

In DNA, the CDR3 is TGTGCCAGCGTTCTCGGGGGTAACTATGGCTACACCTTC. Its protein is CASVLGGNYGYTF. The chain is built from TRBV28 and TRBJ1-2; D may be TRBD1 (5 bases). Germline CDR1 MDHEN, CDR2 SYDVKM. The CDR3 contains 13 residues. Trimming took off 8 bases at V and 1 base at J, with 11 bases between the two ends.

The chain combines TRBV4-2 with TRBJ1-3, with a tentative D call TRBD1 (5 bases). Germline assignment: CDR1 LGHNA and CDR2 YNFKEQ. This CDR3 is built from 18 residues. Between the trimmed V and J ends, which lost 0 bases and 2 bases, there was a span of 17 bases. CDR3: CASSQDAPGPRAGNTIYF. DNA for the CDR3: TGTGCCAGCAGCCAAGATGCACCGGGCCCCAGGGCTGGAAACACCATATATTTT.

The V call is TRBV27, the J call TRBJ2-7; a possible D gene is TRBD1 (8 bases). Germline V lookup: CDR1 MNHEY, CDR2 SMNVEV (reference sequence). V lost 6 bases, J lost 7 bases, and 19 bases lay in between. This CDR3 has 14 amino acids. CDR3 coding DNA: TGTGCCAGCAGCACCACAGGGGGGGGAGGGGAGCAGTACTTC. Its translation is CASSTTGGGGEQYF.

The count of this clone is one. The chain has TRBV5-1 and TRBJ1-4, with D tentatively TRBD1 (5 bases). The V gene's germline CDR1 is SGHRS and CDR2 YFSETQ. V lost 7 bases to trimming and J lost 0 bases, with 13 bases between them. The CDR3 length is 15 residues. CDR3 coding DNA: TGCGCCAGCGGCAGGGACGGCGCAACTAATGAAAAACTGTTTTTT. Translated: CASGRDGATNEKLFF.

The V call is TRBV9, the J call TRBJ2-5, with a tentative D call TRBD1 (5 bases). The germline V gene has CDR1 SGDLS and CDR2 YYNGEE. V lost 0 bases and J lost 5, with 11 bases in between. This CDR3 has 14 amino acids. The CDR3 region has the DNA TGTGCCAGCAGCGTAGGGCAGGGTGGGGAGACCCAGTACTTC. Residues: CASSVGQGGETQYF.

This clone has a handful of counts. The chain is built from TRBV5-1 and TRBJ1-2, with 7 bases fitting TRBD1. The CDR3 runs 15 residues. Trimming took 4 bases from V and 0 from J; bases not matched to a gene: 6. CDR1 is SGHRS and CDR2 is YFSETQ in the germline V gene. The DNA of the CDR3 is TGCGCCAGCAGCCCCGGGGACAGAACTAACTATGGCTACACCTTC. This encodes CASSPGDRTNYGYTF.

This chain joins TRBV12-5 and TRBJ2-5; D remains unclear. Trimming took 6 bases from V and 5 from J, leaving 7 bases between them. CDR3 length: 11 amino acids. Germline V lookup: CDR1 LGHNT, CDR2 FRNRAP. CDR3 residues: CASGLVETQYF. The CDR3 bases are TGTGCTAGTGGGTTAGTGGAGACCCAGTACTTC. Full variable domain (remainder filled in from reference TRBV12-5 and TRBJ2-5): DARVTQTPRHKVTEMGQEVTMRCQPILGHNTVFWYRQTMMQGLELLAYFRNRAPLDDSGMPKDRFSAEMPDATLATLKIQPSEPRDSAVYFCASGLVETQYFGPGTRLLVL.

The chain employs TRBV9 and TRBJ1-3; possibly TRBD1 for D (5 bases). Germline V CDR1 and CDR2: SGDLS, YYNGEE. The CDR3 covers 14 residues. V was pared by 5 bases and J by 0 bases, with 9 bases between. The CDR3 is CASRAGISGNTIYF. CDR3 DNA sequence: TGTGCCAGCAGAGCAGGGATCTCTGGAAACACCATATATTTT.

The chain has TRBV28 and TRBJ2-1; 9 bases map to TRBD2. V was clipped by 6 bases and J by 4 bases; unmatched bases: 7. CDR1 and CDR2 (germline): MDHEN, SYDVKM. The length of the CDR3 is 15 residues. The CDR3 is CASRLASGEYNEQFF. DNA for the CDR3: TGTGCCAGCAGGCTGGCTAGCGGGGAATACAATGAGCAGTTCTTC.

This sequence joins TRBV6-5 and TRBJ1-6; D is perhaps TRBD1 (5 bases). The length of the CDR3 is 13 residues. CDR1 and CDR2 from the germline V gene are MNHEY and SVGAGI. Trimming stripped 6 bases from V and 17 bases from J, with 20 bases between. CDR3 loop: CASSPPGGRAFHF. The CDR3 nucleotides read TGTGCCAGCAGCCCCCCGGGGGGGAGGGCCTTCCACTTT.

The chain uses TRBV7-2 and TRBJ2-7, with D perhaps matching TRBD1 (5 bases). The CDR3 loop spans 13 amino acids. Germline V gene sequence: CDR1 SGHTA, CDR2 FQGNSA. V was cut by 5 bases and J by 3 bases, with 11 bases left in between. CDR3: CASSPGIGYEQYF. The CDR3 coding sequence is TGTGCCAGCAGCCCAGGGATCGGCTACGAGCAGTACTTC. Full variable domain (rest looked up from reference TRBV7-2 and TRBJ2-7): GAGVSQSPSNKVTEKGKDVELRCDPISGHTALYWYRQSLGQGLEFLIYFQGNSAPDKSGLPSDRFSAERTGGSVSTLTIQRTQQEDSAVYLCASSPGIGYEQYFGPGTRLTVT.

The V and J genes are TRBV5-4 and TRBJ2-6; D not certain. From germline, CDR1 is SGHNT and CDR2 YYREEE (reference sequence). V shed 9 bases and J shed 3 bases, with 13 bases lying between them. This CDR3 spans 14 amino acids. DNA for the CDR3: TGTGCCACCCAGCCCCCCGATGGGGCCAACGTCCTGACTTTC. This translates into CATQPPDGANVLTF. Variable domain in full (rest from reference TRBV5-4 and TRBJ2-6): ETGVTQSPTHLIKTRGQQVTLRCSSQSGHNTVSWYQQALGQGPQFIFQYYREEENGRGNFPPRFSGLQFPNYSSELNVNALELDDSALYLCATQPPDGANVLTFGAGSRLTVL.

The CDR3 loop reads CAWKDTGHNTF. As DNA, the CDR3 is TGTGCCTGGAAGGATACAGGGCATAACACCTTC. The V gene is TRBV30, the J gene TRBJ1-2, with a weak D call TRBD1 (6 bases). CDR1 and CDR2 (germline): GTSNPN, SVGIG (reference sequence). The CDR3 is 11 amino acids. The V end was cut by 4 bases, the J end by 12 bases, with 15 bases between. The variable domain in full, completed from reference TRBV30 and TRBJ1-2, reads SQTIHQWPATLVQPVGSPLSLECTVEGTSNPNLYWYRQAAGRGLQLLFYSVGIGQISSEVPQNLSASRPQDRQFILSSKKLLLSDSGFYLCAWKDTGHNTFGSGTRLTVV.

The genes are TRBV5-1 and TRBJ2-2; 7 positions agree with TRBD2. The CDR3 is made up of 15 amino acids. Per the germline V gene, CDR1 is SGHRS and CDR2 is YFSETQ. The V and J ends lost 5 bases and 4 bases, in that order; junction bases with no gene match: 8. CDR3 sequence: CASRVSGGGTGELFF. DNA for the CDR3: TGCGCCAGCAGGGTGTCTGGCGGGGGCACCGGGGAGCTGTTTTTT.

J is TRBJ2-6 and V is TRBV4-3, with no clear D. The CDR3 consists of 16 residues. V lost 5 bases and J lost 0, with 11 bases in between. Germline V CDR1 and CDR2: LGHNA, YSLEER. The CDR3 region is CASSSRLLSGANVLTF. The DNA for the CDR3 is TGCGCCAGCAGCTCCCGACTCCTCTCTGGGGCCAACGTCCTGACTTTC.

The rearrangement links TRBV7-9 to TRBJ1-2; D remains unclear. The CDR3 has 14 amino acids. CDR1 is SEHNR, CDR2 FQNEAQ, per germline (reference sequence). V lost 2 bases and J 8 bases, leaving 15 bases between the germline ends. CDR3 in amino acids: CASSLSFENGGYTF. The DNA for the CDR3 is TGTGCCAGCAGCTTAAGCTTCGAGAACGGAGGCTACACCTTC.

The rearrangement uses TRBV9 and TRBJ2-3, with a possible D match to TRBD2 (5 bases). The V and J ends lost 0 bases and 6 bases respectively, with 8 bases between them. This CDR3 is built from 13 residues. Germline V gene sequence: CDR1 SGDLS, CDR2 YYNGEE. CDR3 sequence: CASSVAGGDTQYF. CDR3 nucleotide sequence: TGTGCCAGCAGCGTAGCGGGCGGGGATACGCAGTATTTT. Drawing the rest from reference TRBV9 and TRBJ2-3, the complete variable domain is DSGVTQTPKHLITATGQRVTLRCSPRSGDLSVYWYQQSLDQGLQFLIQYYNGEERAKGNILERFSAQQFPDLHSELNLSSLELGDSALYFCASSVAGGDTQYFGPGTRLTVL.

The chain combines TRBV9 with TRBJ1-1; a possible D gene is TRBD1 (5 bases). The CDR3 runs 16 residues. In germline, CDR1 is SGDLS, CDR2 YYNGEE. The V end was cut by 1 base, the J end by 1 base, with 14 bases between. The CDR3 is CASSVSGRGPNTEAFF. CDR3 nucleotides: TGTGCCAGCAGCGTATCCGGCCGGGGACCGAACACTGAAGCTTTCTTT.

J is TRBJ1-1 and V is TRBV29-1, with a weak D call TRBD1 (6 bases). The CDR3 contains 13 residues. V was pared by 7 bases and J by 1 base, with 13 bases between. The germline V gene encodes CDR1 SQVTM and CDR2 ANQGSEA. The CDR3 loop reads CSGGPRANTEAFF. The CDR3 nucleotides read TGCAGCGGGGGGCCCCGCGCGAACACTGAAGCTTTCTTT.

The chain couples TRBV6-5 to TRBJ2-7; no definite D call. Per germline, CDR1 MNHEY and CDR2 SVGAGI. CDR3 length: 13 amino acids. Trimming cost V 0 bases and J 2 bases, with 5 bases left between them. As DNA, the CDR3 is TGTGCCAGCAGTTACTCATGGACCTACGAGCAGTACTTC. As protein: CASSYSWTYEQYF.

CDR3 DNA: TGTGCCAGCAGCTCCAGACAGGGGGGTGGAAACATTCAGTACTTC. It yields the protein CASSSRQGGGNIQYF. The chain is built from TRBV7-9 and TRBJ2-4; 9 bases line up with TRBD1. With 4 bases clipped from V and 6 bases from J, the junction kept 7 bases outside the gene matches. CDR1 and CDR2 (germline): SEHNR, FQNEAQ (reference sequence). The CDR3 runs 15 residues.

The chain is built from TRBV5-1 and TRBJ2-3, with 9 bases matching TRBD2. The CDR3 spans 15 residues. Germline V gene sequence: CDR1 SGHRS, CDR2 YFSETQ. V lost 4 bases and J lost 3; bases outside the gene matches: 6. The CDR3 bases are TGCGCCAGCAGCCGCCAGGCGGGGGGGACAGATACGCAGTATTTT. This gives the protein CASSRQAGGTDTQYF.

CDR3 DNA: TGTGCCAGTAGCCGCCGAGGGACACCAAATCAGCCCCAGCATTTT. Its protein is CASSRRGTPNQPQHF. The chain combines TRBV19 with TRBJ1-5; D perhaps matches TRBD1 (6 bases). The CDR3 loop spans 15 amino acids. V gave up 6 bases and J gave up 4 bases, with 16 bases separating them. Germline loops: CDR1 LNHDA, CDR2 SQIVND (reference sequence). The entire variable domain, with the rest obtained from reference TRBV19 and TRBJ1-5, is as follows: DGGITQSPKYLFRKEGQNVTLSCEQNLNHDAMYWYRQDPGQGLRLIYYSQIVNDFQKGDIAEGYSVSREKKESFPLTVTSAQKNPTAFYLCASSRRGTPNQPQHFGDGTRLSIL.

The V call is TRBV30, the J call TRBJ2-2; D not certain. Trimming left V 0 bases short and J 7 bases short, with 9 bases between. The CDR3 consists of 13 residues. Germline V CDR1 and CDR2: GTSNPN, SVGIG (reference sequence). CDR3 loop: CAWSVLSDGELFF. CDR3 DNA: TGTGCCTGGAGTGTACTATCGGACGGGGAGCTGTTTTTT.

This clone was seen a handful of times. The chain has TRBV9 and TRBJ2-5; D is tentatively TRBD1 or TRBD2 (6 bases each). CDR3 length: 21 amino acids. V was cut by 3 bases and J by 0 bases, with 30 bases left in between. CDR1 is SGDLS, CDR2 YYNGEE, per germline. CDR3 loop: CASSASSGLGGYSPYQETQYF. CDR3 nucleotides: TGTGCCAGCAGCGCCTCCTCTGGGCTGGGGGGCTATTCGCCGTACCAAGAGACCCAGTACTTC.

The chain is built from TRBV19 and TRBJ2-2; D is undetermined. V lost 5 bases and J lost 4, with 11 bases in between. The CDR3 is made up of 14 amino acids. Germline CDR1 and CDR2: LNHDA and SQIVND (reference sequence). The DNA for the CDR3 is TGTGCCAGTAGTGCCAGGATTTCCACCGGGGAGCTGTTTTTT. Its translation: CASSARISTGELFF.